These 25 T cell receptor beta chains share one sample of origin, sequenced in a study of blood T cell repertoires in COVID-19. The assay was immunoSEQ multiplex PCR, and TCRdb's table has in-frame clones only and misses some. The sample consists of about 90,000 clones, about 89% of them appearing once. The sample taken for sequencing was peripheral blood. The receptors shown here come from a woman in her seventies with acute or convalescent COVID-19.

The chain couples TRBV18 to TRBJ1-4; D is uncertain. The V end lost 4 bases, the J end lost 4 bases, and 13 bases lay between the germline ends. The CDR3 consists of 15 residues. CDR1 KGHSH and CDR2 LQKENI come from the germline V gene. Written as DNA, the CDR3 is TGTGCCAGCTCACGAGGACCGGGAAATAATGAAAAACTGTTTTTT. This translates into CASSRGPGNNEKLFF.

This rearrangement joins TRBV2 to TRBJ1-1; 8 positions match TRBD1. This CDR3 has 14 residues. With 9 bases clipped from V and 3 bases from J, the junction kept 9 bases outside the gene matches. CDR1 is SNHLY, CDR2 FYNNEI, per germline. The chain's CDR3 is CARTGGRGDTEAFF. CDR3 coding DNA: TGTGCCAGAACAGGGGGAAGAGGCGACACTGAAGCTTTCTTT.

This clone has a single count. The V gene is TRBV6-8, the J gene TRBJ1-1; 7 nucleotides align to TRBD1. In germline, CDR1 is MNHGY, CDR2 SAAAGT. The trim removed 2 bases at V and 0 bases at J, leaving 9 bases unmatched. The length of the CDR3 is 17 residues. CDR3 loop: CASSYPRGYPMNTEAFF. The CDR3 nucleotides are TGTGCCAGCAGTTACCCCAGGGGGTACCCCATGAACACTGAAGCTTTCTTT.

The chain recombines TRBV19 with TRBJ1-1; 11 bases line up with TRBD1. The germline V gene has CDR1 LNHDA and CDR2 SQIVND (reference sequence). V gave up 6 bases and J gave up 0 bases; unmatched junction bases: 12. This CDR3 region has 18 residues. The CDR3 loop reads CASSRGQGASNMNTEAFF. CDR3 in DNA: TGTGCCAGTAGCCGCGGACAGGGGGCGTCTAACATGAACACTGAAGCTTTCTTT.

The chain combines TRBV15 with TRBJ1-2; D is unclear. Germline CDR1 reads LNHNV; CDR2 reads YYDKDF (reference sequence). CDR3 size: 15 residues. Trimming cost V 0 bases and J 2 bases, with 10 bases left between them. The CDR3 here is CATSRDSGMNYGYTF. CDR3 DNA: TGTGCCACCAGCAGAGATTCCGGGATGAACTATGGCTACACCTTC.

The V gene is TRBV11-3, the J gene TRBJ1-1, with TRBD1 matching 7 bases. The CDR3 is 14 residues long. The J segment lost 1 base and the V segment lost 5 bases, leaving 4 bases of the junction unmatched. Germline-derived CDR1 and CDR2 are SGHNT and YENEEA. The CDR3 coding sequence is TGTGCCAGCAGCAGGGACAGTTCGAACACTGAAGCTTTCTTT. Amino acid sequence: CASSRDSSNTEAFF.

The chain combines TRBV5-1 with TRBJ1-5; perhaps TRBD1 as D (6 bases). The CDR3 sequence is 17 residues long. The V and J ends lost 4 bases and 2 bases respectively, with 19 bases between them. CDR1 is SGHRS and CDR2 is YFSETQ in the germline V gene. The CDR3 nucleotides read TGCGCCAGCAGCGCAGGGGCGGGGGGTATTGGCAATCAGCCCCAGCATTTT. This codes for CASSAGAGGIGNQPQHF.

The chain links TRBV4-1 to TRBJ2-7; TRBD1 agrees at 8 bases. Trimming cost V 5 bases and J 5 bases; bases outside gene matches: 14. Per the germline V gene, CDR1 is MGHRA and CDR2 is YSYEKL. The CDR3 spans 16 residues. This CDR3 reads CASSGQTRTGWHEQYF. In DNA form, the CDR3 reads TGCGCCAGCAGCGGACAAACGCGGACAGGGTGGCACGAGCAGTACTTC.

The rearrangement joins TRBV19 to TRBJ2-1; D not certain. Germline V lookup: CDR1 LNHDA, CDR2 SQIVND (reference sequence). V gave up 3 bases and J gave up 7 bases, with 10 bases separating them. CDR3 length: 13 residues. The CDR3 DNA is TGTGCCAGTAGTATCGAGCCAGGTAATGAGCAGTTCTTC. Residues: CASSIEPGNEQFF.

J is TRBJ2-3 and V is TRBV2; D unclear. CDR3 length: 10 residues. The V gene lost 5 bases and the J gene lost 7 bases, with 4 bases spanning the gap. Germline CDR1 reads SNHLY; CDR2 reads FYNNEI. The CDR3 is CASSIYTQYF. CDR3 DNA sequence: TGTGCCAGCAGTATCTATACGCAGTATTTT.

The J gene is TRBJ2-1, the V gene TRBV4-2; 7 bases are a match to TRBD2. Losses at the gene ends were 0 bases for V and 7 bases for J; bases not matched to a gene: 12. Germline V gene data show CDR1 as LGHNA and CDR2 as YNFKEQ. The CDR3 runs to 17 residues. This CDR3 reads CASSQDRGTTSGNEQFF. CDR3 sequence (DNA): TGTGCCAGCAGCCAAGACCGGGGGACTACCTCAGGAAATGAGCAGTTCTTC.

V is TRBV2 and J is TRBJ1-1; D is possibly TRBD1 (6 bases). There are 15 residues in the CDR3. The ends were cut back, 2 bases at V and 6 bases at J, with 16 bases in the middle. Looked up from germline, CDR1 is SNHLY and CDR2 is FYNNEI. The CDR3 reads CASSEIAGATPEAFF. The CDR3 nucleotides read TGTGCCAGCAGTGAAATAGCAGGGGCGACACCTGAAGCTTTCTTT.

This clone was found once. V and J are TRBV19 and TRBJ1-3, with D perhaps matching TRBD1 (5 bases). In germline, CDR1 is LNHDA, CDR2 SQIVND (reference sequence). The CDR3 spans 16 residues. The ends were cut back, 5 bases at V and 2 bases at J, with 16 bases in the middle. The CDR3 sequence: CASSDSHGQAGNTIYF. CDR3 bases: TGTGCCAGTAGTGACTCACATGGACAAGCTGGAAACACCATATATTTT.

This rearrangement joins TRBV20-1 to TRBJ2-5; D may correspond to TRBD1 or TRBD2 (5 bases each). V gave up 3 bases and J gave up 1 base, with 9 bases separating them. CDR1 is DFQATT and CDR2 is SNEGSKA in the germline V gene (reference sequence). This CDR3 has 13 amino acids. CDR3 bases: TGCAGTGCTAGTGGGGGAGCCCAAGAGACCCAGTACTTC. This encodes CSASGGAQETQYF.

The chain joins TRBV7-4 to TRBJ1-6; D is possibly TRBD1 (6 bases). V lost 6 bases and J 5 bases, leaving 23 bases between the germline ends. CDR3 size: 18 residues. From germline, CDR1 is SGHVT and CDR2 SQSDAQ. The CDR3, as DNA: TGTGCCAGCAGTTTTTCCTTTCCCCGGGACAAAGATAATTCACCCCTCCACTTT. Protein sequence: CASSFSFPRDKDNSPLHF.

The chain combines TRBV6-2 or TRBV6-3 with TRBJ2-3; TRBD2 matches at 9 bases. The CDR3 loop spans 19 amino acids. Germline V gives CDR1 MNHEY, CDR2 SVGEGT. V trimming: 2 bases; J trimming: 0 bases; junction bases outside the gene matches: 12. The chain's CDR3 is CASSYSFPQAGGSTDTQYF. CDR3 nucleotides: TGTGCCAGCAGTTACAGTTTCCCCCAGGCGGGAGGGAGCACAGATACGCAGTATTTT.

The rearrangement joins TRBV2 to TRBJ2-4, with 7 bases that match TRBD1. Germline V gene data show CDR1 as SNHLY and CDR2 as FYNNEI. The trim removed 7 bases at V and 4 bases at J, leaving 10 bases unmatched. The CDR3 extends over 15 amino acids. The CDR3 DNA reads as TGTGCCAGCAATACTCTCCGGGACAGTAAAAACATTCAGTACTTC. Amino acid sequence: CASNTLRDSKNIQYF.

The genes are TRBV7-9 and TRBJ2-7, with D perhaps TRBD2 (6 bases). Trimming removed 4 bases from V and 5 bases from J, with 24 bases in between. CDR1 is SEHNR and CDR2 is FQNEAQ in the germline V gene (reference sequence). CDR3 length: 17 residues. The CDR3 region has the DNA TGTGCCAGCAGCTCCCCCCCTAGAACTAGCTTTACGGACGAGCAGTACTTC. It codes for CASSSPPRTSFTDEQYF.

The chain employs TRBV4-1 and TRBJ2-2, with 8 bases matching TRBD2. Germline V gene lookup returns CDR1 MGHRA and CDR2 YSYEKL. The CDR3 covers 15 residues. V shed 4 bases, J shed 6 bases, and the junction held 7 bases outside the gene matches. CDR3 DNA: TGCGCCAGCAGCCTCCTCGGGGGGGTATCCGGGGAGCTGTTTTTT. This codes for CASSLLGGVSGELFF.

The chain links TRBV7-9 to TRBJ2-4, with 7 positions matching TRBD2. CDR3 size: 13 residues. Germline CDR1 is SEHNR and CDR2 is FQNEAQ (reference sequence). V lost 5 bases to trimming and J lost 12 bases; unmatched junction nucleotides: 10. In nucleotides, the CDR3 is TGTGCCAGCAGCGAGACTAGCCCGGCCCCTCAGTACTTC. Its translation is CASSETSPAPQYF.

The genes are TRBV28 and TRBJ1-3; D is uncertain. The length of the CDR3 is 15 residues. Germline lookup yields CDR1 MDHEN and CDR2 SYDVKM. With 4 bases removed from V and 4 bases from J, the gap between germline ends came to 14 bases. The chain's CDR3 is CASSSPGSGGNTIYF. CDR3 coding DNA: TGTGCCAGCAGTTCCCCGGGGTCCGGGGGAAACACCATATATTTT.

The sample holds a few counts of this clone. The chain combines TRBV19 with TRBJ1-1; 7 positions agree with TRBD1. V gave up 3 bases and J gave up 0 bases; unmatched junction bases: 7. The CDR3 is made up of 16 amino acids. Germline V CDR1 and CDR2: LNHDA, SQIVND (reference sequence). CDR3: CASSIKTGVLNTEAFF. For the CDR3, the DNA is TGTGCCAGTAGTATTAAAACAGGGGTCTTGAACACTGAAGCTTTCTTT.

This clone was counted once. V is TRBV6-4 and J is TRBJ2-7; D possibly corresponds to TRBD1 (5 bases). V was shortened by 0 bases and J by 4 bases, with 16 bases between the two germline ends. CDR1 MRHNA and CDR2 SNTAGT come from the germline V gene. This CDR3 comprises 16 residues. CDR3 coding DNA: TGTGCCAGCAGTGACTCGAAGGGGCAGGTCGGGTACGAGCAGTACTTC. This translates into CASSDSKGQVGYEQYF.

A word on this clone: Other DNA sequences within the sample encode an identical CDR3. The genes are TRBV30 and TRBJ1-5; maybe TRBD1 (5 bases). Germline CDR1 reads GTSNPN; CDR2 reads SVGIG (reference sequence). Trimming pared 0 bases from V and 7 bases from J, leaving 10 bases between. CDR3 length: 13 residues. CDR3 region: CAWSVGGGQPQHF. The CDR3 nucleotides read TGTGCCTGGAGTGTTGGGGGAGGACAGCCCCAGCATTTT.

CDR3 DNA sequence: TGTGCCAGCAGTTATGCATTACTAGCGGGCACAGATACGCAGTATTTT. Amino acids: CASSYALLAGTDTQYF. V gene TRBV6-9 combines with J gene TRBJ2-3; 8 bases map to TRBD2. Germline loops: CDR1 MNHGY, CDR2 SVAAGI. The CDR3 consists of 16 residues. The junction had 5 bases not matched to a gene; V was cut back by 2 bases and J by 1 base.